This T cell receptor beta chain comes out of a study of T cells in localized non-small cell lung cancer. Findings and caveats of the study: Prolonged overall survival went with higher T cell density in the blood. The appearance of a median approximately 57 of the top 100 tumor clones was seen in adjacent lung. Sequencing covered just one tumor region, so heterogeneity cannot be ruled out.

Germline V gene data show CDR1 as SGDLS and CDR2 as YYNGEE. The CDR3 is 15 amino acids. The V end lost 2 bases, the J end lost 0 bases, and 11 bases lay between the germline ends. Measured with immunoSEQ multiplex PCR; TCRdb has only the in-frame clones, and not every one. The sample includes around 15,000 clones, around 90% of them seen just once. Of note for this clone: Its antigen is as yet unknown.

The input for sequencing was peripheral blood mononuclear cells, taken before any cancer treatment. The sequence derives from a woman aged 40-75 years with stage III lung adenocarcinoma. The gene calls are TRBV9 and TRBJ1-1, with D uncertain. CDR3 sequence (DNA): TGTGCCAGCAGCGTGTCCGGGTACATGAACACTGAAGCTTTCTTT. Its translation is CASSVSGYMNTEAFF.